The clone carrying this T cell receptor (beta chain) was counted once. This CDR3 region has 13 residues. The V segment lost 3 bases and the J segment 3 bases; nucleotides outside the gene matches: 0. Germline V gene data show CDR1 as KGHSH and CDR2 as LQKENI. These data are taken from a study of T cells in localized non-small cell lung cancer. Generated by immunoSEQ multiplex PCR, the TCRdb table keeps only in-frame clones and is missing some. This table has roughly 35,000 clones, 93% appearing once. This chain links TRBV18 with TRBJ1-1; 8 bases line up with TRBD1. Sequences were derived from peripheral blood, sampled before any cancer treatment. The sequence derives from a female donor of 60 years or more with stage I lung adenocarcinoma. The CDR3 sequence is CASSPTGDTEAFF. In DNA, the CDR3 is TGTGCCAGCTCACCGACAGGGGACACTGAAGCTTTCTTT.